Presented here are 24 T cell receptor beta chains from one specimen sequenced in a study of T cell repertoires in cytomegalovirus infection. TCRdb processed the reads anew with MiXCR; each CDR3 protein has one entry. Of roughly 310,000 distinct CDR3 sequences in the sample, 17% were seen once. The sequenced sample consisted of PBMCs. Every receptor here comes from a human donor in good health (CMV status not recorded). Some clones in this sample may be carry-over from other donors' samples.

This clonotype appeared many times. The chain carries TRBV6-6 and TRBJ2-5; 7 bases align to TRBD2. Germline CDR1 MNHNY, CDR2 SVGAGI (reference sequence). The length of the CDR3 is 14 residues. The V gene end was trimmed by 6 bases and the J gene end by 2 bases; junction bases not matched to a gene: 6. The CDR3 is CASRLGGGQETQYF. CDR3 sequence (DNA): TGTGCCAGCAGGTTGGGGGGGGGGCAAGAGACCCAGTACTTC.

The chain combines TRBV20-1 with TRBJ2-2; perhaps D is TRBD1 or TRBD2 (6 bases each). V was clipped by 6 bases and J by 5 bases, with 13 bases between them. Germline loops: CDR1 DFQATT, CDR2 SNEGSKA (reference sequence). This CDR3 region has 13 residues. The chain's CDR3 is CSAGQGRTGELFF. The CDR3 DNA sequence: TGCAGTGCGGGGCAGGGGAGGACCGGGGAGCTGTTTTTT.

Here the CDR3 DNA reads TGTGCCAGCAGACCACAGGGGAGCACCGGGGAGCTGTTTTTT. It yields the protein CASRPQGSTGELFF. The V gene is TRBV14, the J gene TRBJ2-2; TRBD1 aligns across 7 bases. After removal of 6 bases from V and 4 bases from J, the junction contained 5 bases not matched to a gene. The CDR3 is 14 residues long. Germline V gene lookup returns CDR1 SGHDN and CDR2 FVKESK.

This clonotype occurred many times. The chain uses TRBV7-2 and TRBJ1-1; no reliable D call. Germline CDR1 reads SGHTA; CDR2 reads FQGNSA. CDR3 length: 14 residues. Trimming left V 0 bases short and J 2 bases short, with 7 bases between. CDR3: CASSLAFINTEAFF. The CDR3 region has the DNA TGTGCCAGCAGCTTAGCTTTTATAAACACTGAAGCTTTCTTT.

This clonotype has ten or more counts. The chain employs TRBV6-5 and TRBJ1-5; weak D call: TRBD1 (5 bases). The CDR3 has 17 amino acids. Trimming shortened V by 0 bases and J by 2 bases, and 14 bases separated the two germline ends. The germline CDR1 and CDR2 sequences are MNHEY and SVGAGI. Written as DNA, the CDR3 is TGTGCCAGCAGTTACTCGACCCCTCGGGGCGGCAATCAGCCCCAGCATTTT. It is translated as CASSYSTPRGGNQPQHF.

This clonotype has at least ten counts. The chain is built from TRBV7-4 and TRBJ2-7; maybe TRBD2 (6 bases). V was pared by 6 bases and J by 9 bases, with 21 bases between. The CDR3 extends over 14 amino acids. Germline-derived CDR1 and CDR2 are SGHVT and SQSDAQ. CDR3 nucleotides: TGTGCCAGCAGACTAGGGACTGGTGGCTGGGTGCAGTACTTC. Protein product: CASRLGTGGWVQYF.

The genes are TRBV7-6 and TRBJ2-1, with D perhaps TRBD1 (6 bases). V dropped 5 bases and J dropped 7 bases, with 21 bases sitting between them. This CDR3 is built from 16 residues. Germline V CDR1 and CDR2: SGHVS, FNYEAQ. The CDR3 loop is CASSAQAGVRSNEQFF. CDR3 nucleotide sequence: TGTGCCAGCAGCGCACAAGCAGGGGTGAGAAGTAATGAGCAGTTCTTC.

The genes are TRBV2 and TRBJ2-6, with TRBD1 matching 7 bases. The CDR3 contains 15 residues. The germline V gene has CDR1 SNHLY and CDR2 FYNNEI. Trimming cost V 4 bases and J 1 base; bases outside gene matches: 1. The CDR3 DNA reads TGTGCCAGCAGTGGACAGGGTTCTGGGGCCAACGTCCTGACTTTC. Translating it yields CASSGQGSGANVLTF.

The table lists this clonotype with many counts. A junction boundary mismatches the germline segment, possibly from a read error. V usage is TRBV7-7 and J usage is TRBJ2-1, with 10 nucleotides matching TRBD1. This CDR3 contains 17 residues. Germline loops: CDR1 SSHAT, CDR2 FNYEAQ (reference sequence). CDR3 coding DNA: TGTGCTAGCAGCTTAGGACAGGGGGAGAGCTCCTACAATGAGCAGTTCTTC. It specifies CASSLGQGESSYNEQFF.

The chain links TRBV28 to TRBJ2-7; no clear D gene. V was pared by 5 bases and J by 5 bases, with 16 bases between. Per germline, CDR1 MDHEN and CDR2 SYDVKM. The CDR3 has 14 residues. CDR3 sequence: CASSPHPGRHEQYF. Written as DNA, the CDR3 is TGTGCCAGCAGTCCCCACCCCGGGCGGCACGAGCAGTACTTC.

This clonotype was recorded many times. This rearrangement joins TRBV20-1 to TRBJ2-7, with TRBD1 identical over 8 bases. Germline V CDR1 and CDR2: DFQATT, SNEGSKA (reference sequence). V lost 6 bases, J lost 3 bases, and 4 bases stayed unmatched. This CDR3 is built from 12 residues. The CDR3 region is CSARTGNYEQYF. In nucleotides, the CDR3 is TGCAGTGCCAGGACAGGGAACTACGAGCAGTACTTC.

This clonotype was seen many times. The chain uses TRBV27 and TRBJ1-5; D is ambiguous. From germline, CDR1 is MNHEY and CDR2 SMNVEV (reference sequence). This CDR3 region has 13 residues. With 5 bases removed from V and 4 bases from J, the gap between germline ends came to 9 bases. CDR3 nucleotides: TGTGCCAGCAGTGCGACTCATAATCAGCCCCAGCATTTT. Amino acid sequence: CASSATHNQPQHF.

This clonotype was recorded many times. This chain links TRBV2 with TRBJ2-2; D call uncertain. The length of the CDR3 is 11 residues. Germline assignment: CDR1 SNHLY and CDR2 FYNNEI. The V end was cut by 8 bases, the J end by 1 base, with 2 bases between. CDR3 sequence reads: CASENTGELFF. CDR3 bases: TGTGCCAGCGAGAACACCGGGGAGCTGTTTTTT.

This clonotype was recorded many times. The V call is TRBV19, the J call TRBJ2-2, with 7 bases lining up with TRBD1. Germline lookup yields CDR1 LNHDA and CDR2 SQIVND (reference sequence). The ends lost 4 bases at V and 2 bases at J; junction bases unmatched: 4. The CDR3 extends over 15 amino acids. DNA of the CDR3: TGTGCCAGTAGTACCGGGACAGCTAACACCGGGGAGCTGTTTTTT. Amino acids: CASSTGTANTGELFF.

The chain carries TRBV19 and TRBJ2-2; D ambiguous. Looked up from germline, CDR1 is LNHDA and CDR2 is SQIVND (reference sequence). CDR3 length equals 12 residues. V lost 6 bases to trimming and J lost 6 bases, with 8 bases between them. This CDR3 is CASRRSPGELFF. For the CDR3, the DNA is TGTGCCAGTAGACGGTCCCCCGGGGAGCTGTTTTTT.

This clonotype was counted at least ten times. The chain couples TRBV12-3 or TRBV12-4 to TRBJ1-4; TRBD1 might be the D (5 bases). The CDR3 loop spans 16 amino acids. Trimming removed 3 bases from V and 5 bases from J, with 16 bases in between. The CDR3 DNA follows: TGTGCCAGCAGTTTCCAGGGCAGACGAGAGAATGAAAAACTGTTTTTT. Residues: CASSFQGRRENEKLFF.

The gene calls are TRBV4-2 and TRBJ2-3, with TRBD2 as a possible D gene (7 bases). This CDR3 is built from 14 residues. The germline gives CDR1 LGHNA, CDR2 YNFKEQ. The V end was cut by 3 bases, the J end by 6 bases, with 13 bases between. The CDR3 here is CASSQDRGADTQYF. The CDR3 nucleotides read TGTGCCAGCAGCCAGGACCGGGGGGCGGATACGCAGTATTTT.

This clonotype appeared many times. The V and J genes are TRBV7-2 and TRBJ2-5; the D is unclear. Germline CDR1 reads SGHTA; CDR2 reads FQGNSA. Trimming pared 1 base from V and 8 bases from J, leaving 8 bases between. The CDR3 length is 12 residues. In DNA, the CDR3 is TGTGCCAGCAGCTTAGTATCCGGAACCCAGTACTTC. The encoded protein is CASSLVSGTQYF.

This clonotype was counted between two and nine times. The rearrangement uses TRBV12-3 or TRBV12-4 and TRBJ1-5; the D is unclear. The ends were cut back, 3 bases at V and 3 bases at J, with 6 bases in the middle. The length of the CDR3 is 13 residues. CDR3 residues: CASSFRHNQPQHF. The CDR3 DNA sequence: TGTGCCAGCAGTTTTCGGCACAATCAGCCCCAGCATTTT.

This chain uses TRBV5-1 with TRBJ1-4; D is undetermined. There are 18 residues in the CDR3. In germline, CDR1 is SGHRS, CDR2 YFSETQ. V was shortened by 0 bases and J by 5 bases, with 20 bases between the two germline ends. DNA of the CDR3: TGCGCCAGCAGCTTGGGGATTTCGGGCGGCAGCGGAAATGAAAAACTGTTTTTT. Its translation is CASSLGISGGSGNEKLFF.

This clonotype was counted ten times or more. The chain links TRBV12-3 or TRBV12-4 to TRBJ2-3; no clear D. The CDR3 has 14 residues. V was shortened by 2 bases and J by 2 bases, with 8 bases between the two germline ends. The DNA for the CDR3 is TGTGCCAGCAGTTTATTTGTAGACACAGATACGCAGTATTTT. It specifies CASSLFVDTDTQYF.

This clonotype was seen many times. V is TRBV7-2 and J is TRBJ2-5; 10 bases align to TRBD2. The CDR3 covers 19 residues. Germline CDR1 SGHTA, CDR2 FQGNSA. Trimming at V came to 0 bases and at J to 5 bases, leaving 15 bases not matched to a gene. The CDR3 DNA reads as TGTGCCAGCAGCTTAGCGTATCGGTTCAGCGGGGGGGCGCAGGAGACCCAGTACTTC. Its translation: CASSLAYRFSGGAQETQYF.

The chain couples TRBV25-1 to TRBJ1-6, with 8 nucleotides matching TRBD1. The CDR3 is made up of 15 amino acids. V lost 6 bases and J lost 5; bases outside the gene matches: 6. CDR1 and CDR2 (germline): MGHDK, SYGVNS. Here the CDR3 reads CASSEQGANNSPLHF. The CDR3 DNA sequence: TGTGCCAGCAGCGAGCAGGGGGCAAATAATTCACCCCTCCACTTT.

This clonotype has a handful of counts. CDR3 amino acids: CASSQGDRGYEKLFF. CDR3 nucleotide sequence: TGCGCCAGCAGCCAAGGGGACAGGGGATATGAAAAACTGTTTTTT. This chain connects TRBV4-3 to TRBJ1-4; TRBD1 matches 10 bases. Looked up from germline, CDR1 is LGHNA and CDR2 is YSLEER. The ends lost 1 base at V and 6 bases at J; junction bases unmatched: 2. CDR3 length equals 15 residues.